This is a list of T cell receptor beta chains from one sample in a study of Tregs in tolerant kidney transplant recipients. Some clones are missing from TCRdb's copy, which holds only in-frame ones; the method was immunoSEQ multiplex PCR. This table holds around 50,000 clones, 80% to 90% found once. Input material: CD4+ T cells from blood. These receptors were obtained from a human donor in good health. Each CDR3 is given with its conserved first and last residue. Fields, in order: clone size, D gene, J gene, V gene, CDR3 DNA, CDR3 protein. D genes are given only for firm matches. Clone size is stated in some rows and not others, as once, few, many or a class when expanded.

>.|TRBD1|TRBJ1-2|TRBV6-4
TGTGCCAGAAGAGACAGGGAGGACTATGGCTACACCTTC
CARRDREDYGYTF
>.|.|TRBJ2-1|TRBV29-1
TGCAGCGCCCCCGGGACGGTCCTTAACAATGAGCAGTTCTTC
CSAPGTVLNNEQFF
>.|TRBD2|TRBJ2-3|TRBV6-6
TGTGCCAGCGCACCACTAGCGTCAGTAGATACGCAGTATTTT
CASAPLASVDTQYF
>.|.|TRBJ2-2|TRBV7-9
TGTGCCAGCGACCGGGTATTAACCGGGGAGCTGTTTTTT
CASDRVLTGELFF
>.|TRBD2|TRBJ2-3|TRBV6-1
TGTGCCAGCACCAGGACTAGCGGGAGTCAAGATACGCAGTATTTT
CASTRTSGSQDTQYF
>.|TRBD1|TRBJ1-6|TRBV7-2
TGTGCCAGCAGCCACGGACAGGCTTCACCCCTCCACTTT
CASSHGQASPLHF
>.|.|TRBJ2-5|TRBV2
TGTGCCATTTCGGCGACCCAGTACTTC
CAISATQYF
>.|.|TRBJ1-1|TRBV10-3
TGTGCCATCAGTGAGTCGCCCGGCCCCAGGGGATCGAACACTGAAGCTTTCTTT
CAISESPGPRGSNTEAFF
>.|.|TRBJ1-3|TRBV29-1
TGCAGCGTATGGGAAGATGGAAACACCATATATTTT
CSVWEDGNTIYF
>once|TRBD2|TRBJ2-5|TRBV29-1
TGCAGCGTTGAAGACCCGGGACTAGCGGGAGACTCGGGGACCCAGTACTTC
CSVEDPGLAGDSGTQYF